The clone carrying this TCR beta chain appeared many times. Its matching antigen is unknown. Regions amplified from RNA transcripts were the TCR beta CDR3 regions. A first-round RT-PCR of the TCR CDR3 used the HTBI primer set. MiXCR, run by TCRdb on the multiplex PCR reads, gives a single entry per CDR3 protein. The sample has hundreds of thousands of distinct CDR3 sequences; 14% to 15% are singletons. Clinicians diagnosed patients from clinical symptoms, serum thyroxine and TRAb, thyroid ultrasound and orbital computed tomography. Out of over 9 ml of fresh peripheral blood came the PBMCs. The ends were cut back, 1 base at V and 0 bases at J, with 7 bases in the middle. The CDR3 runs 15 residues. The V gene's germline CDR1 is MNHEY and CDR2 SVGAGI. This sample stems from a study of T cells in Graves' hyperthyroidism and ophthalmopathy. Whole-study results and caveats: By a 13 V-J model, ophthalmopathy was set apart from stable hyperthyroidism. With a median lead of approximately 6.4 months before onset, the model predicted ophthalmopathy.

The gene calls are TRBV6-5 and TRBJ2-1; weak D call: TRBD2 (6 bases). Sequencing was done on a sample of blood. This clonotype originated in a man aged 18 to 30 with Graves' ophthalmopathy. The CDR3 protein is CASSYFGSSYNEQFF. The CDR3 DNA is TGTGCCAGCAGTTACTTCGGGAGCTCCTACAATGAGCAGTTCTTC.